The source of this T cell receptor (beta chain) is a study of CD8 T cells in ankylosing spondylitis. Findings and caveats of the study: A number of the motif variants had already been described in reactive arthritis synovial fluid and blood. It was reported that disease-linked clones were significantly enriched in matched ankylosing spondylitis synovial fluid. Seemingly characteristic of ankylosing spondylitis blood was a TCR beta motif consisting of about 8 highly homologous variants.

This CDR3 spans 12 amino acids. The germline V gene has CDR1 DFQATT and CDR2 SNEGSKA (reference sequence). The V and J ends lost 1 base and 2 bases respectively, with 5 bases between them. With regard to this clonotype: Its antigen is not identified.

For TCR beta, libraries came from quantitative 5'-RACE with molecular barcodes. TCRdb used MiXCR to reprocess the 5' RACE reads, holding one entry per CDR3 protein. The sample has about 140,000 distinct CDR3 sequences; around a third are singletons. The chain has TRBV20-1 and TRBJ1-2, with unresolved D. This sequence was found in a male donor with ankylosing spondylitis. Sample: synovial fluid, either unsorted or a sorted T cell fraction (not recorded which). The DNA for the CDR3 is TGCAGTGCTAGAGTGGTCAACTATGGCTACACCTTC. This translates into CSARVVNYGYTF.